A single sample gave rise to the 27 T cell receptor beta chains below, sequenced in a study of T cell repertoires in cytomegalovirus infection. TCRdb recomputed calls from the reads with MiXCR, one row per CDR3 protein. The sample yields 80,000 or so distinct CDR3 sequences, about 37% seen once. For these receptors, no antigen is known. Source: CD8+ T cells from cultured PBMCs, taken from culture after CMV antigen stimulation. These receptors were taken from a human donor in good health (CMV status not recorded). Some clones in this sample may be carry-over from other donors' samples.

In its sample, this clonotype was seen a few times. The chain carries TRBV7-9 and TRBJ2-1; 8 positions match TRBD1. This CDR3 contains 15 residues. Looked up from germline, CDR1 is SEHNR and CDR2 is FQNEAQ (reference sequence). V lost 2 bases to trimming and J lost 4 bases; unmatched junction nucleotides: 4. DNA of the CDR3: TGTGCCAGCAGCTTAATGCGGGACAGGTACAATGAGCAGTTCTTC. It encodes CASSLMRDRYNEQFF.

The chain links TRBV11-2 to TRBJ2-3; D call uncertain. The CDR3 is 14 amino acids. Germline CDR1 SGHAT, CDR2 FQNNGV. Trimming cost V 5 bases and J 1 base, with 10 bases left between them. The CDR3 DNA reads as TGTGCCAGCAGCCTCCGACTGCGCACAGATACGCAGTATTTT. Protein: CASSLRLRTDTQYF.

This chain links TRBV7-3 with TRBJ1-4; a possible D gene is TRBD1 (6 bases). V was cut by 5 bases and J by 6 bases, with 22 bases left in between. The CDR3 runs to 17 residues. In germline, CDR1 is SGHTA, CDR2 FQGTGA. This chain's CDR3 is CASSLGQGVEGDEKLFF. The CDR3 coding sequence is TGTGCCAGCAGCCTGGGACAAGGGGTTGAAGGTGATGAAAAACTGTTTTTT. Looking up the rest from reference TRBV7-3 and TRBJ1-4 gives the full variable domain: GAGVSQTPSNKVTEKGKYVELRCDPISGHTALYWYRQSLGQGPEFLIYFQGTGAADDSGLPNDRFFAVRPEGSVSTLKIQRTERGDSAVYLCASSLGQGVEGDEKLFFGSGTQLSVL.

This clonotype came up many times. CDR3: CASSLSGLNEQFF. The CDR3 DNA reads as TGTGCCAGCAGCTTATCGGGACTCAATGAGCAGTTCTTC. V and J are TRBV7-8 and TRBJ2-1, with D perhaps matching TRBD2 (6 bases). Germline assignment: CDR1 SGHVS and CDR2 FQNEAQ. The CDR3 extends over 13 amino acids. Trimming removed 2 bases from V and 6 bases from J, with 8 bases in between.

This clonotype showed up just a few times. The chain links TRBV11-1 to TRBJ2-1; TRBD2 matches 11 bases. The germline gives CDR1 SGHAT, CDR2 FQDESV (reference sequence). The CDR3 covers 16 residues. V lost 1 base to trimming and J lost 3 bases; unmatched junction nucleotides: 2. CDR3 DNA: TGTGCCAGCAGCTTAGAGACTAGCGGGGTCTACAATGAGCAGTTCTTC. As protein: CASSLETSGVYNEQFF.

The rearrangement joins TRBV7-6 to TRBJ1-1, with a possible D match to TRBD1 (5 bases). Trimming took 5 bases from V and 5 from J, leaving 12 bases between them. CDR1 is SGHVS, CDR2 FNYEAQ, per germline. CDR3 size: 13 residues. The chain's CDR3 is CASSPIRGTEAFF. The CDR3 DNA sequence: TGTGCCAGCAGCCCCATCCGGGGGACTGAAGCTTTCTTT.

The chain employs TRBV28 and TRBJ1-6; tentative D call: TRBD1 (5 bases). Germline CDR1 reads MDHEN; CDR2 reads SYDVKM. Trimming took 3 bases from V and 8 from J, leaving 20 bases between them. The CDR3 is made up of 17 amino acids. The CDR3, as DNA: TGTGCCAGCAGTTTTGTTAGGGGTGATAGTCTAGATTCACCCCTCCACTTT. It translates to CASSFVRGDSLDSPLHF.

This clonotype was recorded once. The CDR3 here is CASSPQQGYNEQFF. The CDR3 nucleotides are TGTGCCAGTAGCCCCCAACAGGGGTACAATGAGCAGTTCTTC. The chain has TRBV19 and TRBJ2-1, with 7 positions matching TRBD1. The CDR3 totals 14 residues. Germline trimming cut 6 bases from V and 4 bases from J; bases unmatched to any gene: 6. Germline CDR1 LNHDA, CDR2 SQIVND (reference sequence).

The chain is built from TRBV7-6 and TRBJ2-3; tentative D call: TRBD2 (5 bases). Germline V gives CDR1 SGHVS, CDR2 FNYEAQ. V was clipped by 0 bases and J by 4 bases, with 8 bases between them. The CDR3 length is 14 residues. This CDR3 reads CASSLAGSADTQYF. In DNA, the CDR3 is TGTGCCAGCAGCTTAGCAGGGAGCGCAGATACGCAGTATTTT.

The V call is TRBV24-1, the J call TRBJ1-3; TRBD1 agrees at 8 bases. The CDR3 is made up of 16 amino acids. Trimming took 8 bases from V and 2 from J; bases not matched to a gene: 10. The germline gives CDR1 KGHDR, CDR2 SFDVKD. The CDR3 region is CATTICLTGAGNTIYF. For the CDR3, the DNA is TGTGCCACCACTATTTGCCTGACAGGGGCTGGAAACACCATATATTTT.

In nucleotides, the CDR3 is TGTGCCACCAGCAGCCGGGACCGAGATACGCAGTATTTT. Protein product: CATSSRDRDTQYF. The chain uses TRBV15 and TRBJ2-3; D tentatively fits TRBD1 or TRBD2 (5 bases each). V dropped 3 bases and J dropped 5 bases, with 9 bases sitting between them. Looked up from germline, CDR1 is LNHNV and CDR2 is YYDKDF (reference sequence). The CDR3 sequence is 13 residues long.

The rearrangement links TRBV19 to TRBJ2-1, with D maybe TRBD2 (5 bases). Germline CDR1 reads LNHDA; CDR2 reads SQIVND (reference sequence). The V end was cut by 5 bases, the J end by 4 bases, with 15 bases between. This CDR3 has 15 amino acids. As DNA, the CDR3 is TGTGCCAGTAGTCCAAGACGGGAACCTTACAATGAGCAGTTCTTC. Its protein is CASSPRREPYNEQFF. Complete variable domain (other parts from reference TRBV19 and TRBJ2-1): DGGITQSPKYLFRKEGQNVTLSCEQNLNHDAMYWYRQDPGQGLRLIYYSQIVNDFQKGDIAEGYSVSREKKESFPLTVTSAQKNPTAFYLCASSPRREPYNEQFFGPGTRLTVL.

The genes are TRBV5-1 and TRBJ1-2, with D uncertain. Looked up from germline, CDR1 is SGHRS and CDR2 is YFSETQ. CDR3 length: 17 amino acids. The V and J ends lost 3 bases and 0 bases respectively, with 18 bases between them. CDR3 in amino acids: CASSSGGSLVPNYGYTF. DNA for the CDR3: TGCGCCAGCAGCTCCGGCGGCAGCTTAGTCCCTAACTATGGCTACACCTTC.

In this sample, this clonotype turned up a few times. This chain uses TRBV28 with TRBJ2-1, with TRBD2 matching 8 bases. With 3 bases clipped from V and 1 base from J, the junction kept 5 bases outside the gene matches. This CDR3 has 16 amino acids. Germline V gene lookup returns CDR1 MDHEN and CDR2 SYDVKM. This chain's CDR3 is CASSFHRGGSYNEQFF. The CDR3 DNA follows: TGTGCCAGCAGTTTTCACCGGGGGGGATCCTACAATGAGCAGTTCTTC.

This clonotype was counted only a few times. The chain recombines TRBV7-9 with TRBJ2-3; D remains unclear. Trimming shortened V by 4 bases and J by 0 bases, and 8 bases separated the two germline ends. The CDR3 length is 14 residues. From germline, CDR1 is SEHNR and CDR2 FQNEAQ (reference sequence). CDR3 sequence reads: CASSSATSTDTQYF. In DNA, the CDR3 is TGTGCCAGCAGCTCAGCCACTAGCACAGATACGCAGTATTTT.

The chain has TRBV4-1 and TRBJ2-1; no firm D call. The V end lost 2 bases, the J end lost 4 bases, and 9 bases lay between the germline ends. Germline assignment: CDR1 MGHRA and CDR2 YSYEKL. This CDR3 comprises 14 residues. The DNA for the CDR3 is TGCGCCAGCAGCCAATACGCCCGATACAATGAGCAGTTCTTC. Amino acids: CASSQYARYNEQFF.

This clonotype was recorded once. The chain combines TRBV6-6 with TRBJ2-7; a weak D match, TRBD1 (5 bases). Trimming cost V 9 bases and J 2 bases, with 11 bases left between them. There are 12 residues in the CDR3. Germline loops: CDR1 MNHNY, CDR2 SVGAGI (reference sequence). The CDR3 DNA sequence: TGTGCCAGTACTACACAGGCCTACGAGCAGTACTTC. Its translation is CASTTQAYEQYF.

This clonotype has ten or more counts. The rearrangement joins TRBV7-8 to TRBJ2-2, with D uncertain. Trimming took off 5 bases at V and 3 bases at J, with 13 bases between the two ends. From germline, CDR1 is SGHVS and CDR2 FQNEAQ. The CDR3 loop spans 15 amino acids. CDR3 DNA sequence: TGTGCCAGCAGCGTATATCCCACCTACACCGGGGAGCTGTTTTTT. It codes for CASSVYPTYTGELFF.

This clonotype was seen a few times. The rearrangement links TRBV6-1 to TRBJ2-1; no clear D. The CDR3 runs 16 residues. V was shortened by 3 bases and J by 8 bases, with 20 bases between the two germline ends. The germline gives CDR1 MNHNS, CDR2 SASEGT. CDR3 bases: TGTGCCAGCAGTGACCCGACAAGGGCATATTTCGATGAGCAGTTCTTC. Translation: CASSDPTRAYFDEQFF.

This clonotype has ten or more counts. The gene calls are TRBV2 and TRBJ1-6; D might be TRBD1 (5 bases). Trimming took 6 bases from V and 5 from J, leaving 32 bases between them. From germline, CDR1 is SNHLY and CDR2 FYNNEI. The CDR3 runs 21 residues. The CDR3 sequence is CASSAPGFEGLSREDNSPLHF. Here the CDR3 DNA reads TGTGCCAGCAGCGCTCCAGGGTTCGAGGGTTTGTCCCGGGAAGATAATTCACCCCTCCACTTT. The whole variable domain, remainder taken from reference TRBV2 and TRBJ1-6, is EPEVTQTPSHQVTQMGQEVILRCVPISNHLYFYWYRQILGQKVEFLVSFYNNEISEKSEIFDDQFSVERPDGSNFTLKIRSTKLEDSAMYFCASSAPGFEGLSREDNSPLHFGNGTRLTVT.

This clonotype was seen ten or more times. The rearrangement joins TRBV7-2 to TRBJ1-4; D uncertain. The CDR3 runs 16 residues. V lost 0 bases to trimming and J lost 0 bases, with 8 bases between them. From germline, CDR1 is SGHTA and CDR2 FQGNSA. This chain's CDR3 is CASSLALRATNEKLFF. CDR3 sequence (DNA): TGTGCCAGCAGCTTAGCTCTCCGAGCAACTAATGAAAAACTGTTTTTT.

This clonotype was seen a few times. The V gene is TRBV20-1, the J gene TRBJ1-5; D perhaps matches TRBD1 (5 bases). This CDR3 has 14 amino acids. Germline V gene sequence: CDR1 DFQATT, CDR2 SNEGSKA (reference sequence). V lost 6 bases and J 0 bases, leaving 12 bases between the germline ends. CDR3 in amino acids: CSAQEGYSNQPQHF. The CDR3 bases are TGCAGTGCCCAGGAGGGGTATAGCAATCAGCCCCAGCATTTT.

This clonotype came up many times. This sequence joins TRBV12-3 or TRBV12-4 and TRBJ2-7, with 7 bases matching TRBD2. The V and J ends lost 2 bases and 4 bases, in that order; junction bases with no gene match: 23. The CDR3 spans 20 residues. CDR3 amino acids: CASSLRGGLAALTRQYEQYF. For the CDR3, the DNA is TGTGCCAGCAGTTTAAGGGGCGGCCTAGCGGCCCTCACGAGACAATACGAGCAGTACTTC.

A few counts support this clonotype. V is TRBV2 and J is TRBJ2-2, with 10 bases lining up with TRBD2. The junction had 13 bases not matched to a gene; V was cut back by 2 bases and J by 4 bases. Germline V lookup: CDR1 SNHLY, CDR2 FYNNEI. The CDR3 length is 19 residues. CDR3 protein: CASSEWVGERGGSTGELFF. The CDR3 bases are TGTGCCAGCAGTGAATGGGTCGGCGAGCGGGGGGGCAGCACCGGGGAGCTGTTTTTT.

Here the CDR3 reads CGSRGQGATNEKLFF. For the CDR3, the DNA is TGTGGGTCCCGGGGCCAGGGGGCGACTAATGAAAAACTGTTTTTT. V is TRBV27 and J is TRBJ1-4, with 8 bases matching TRBD1. Per germline, CDR1 MNHEY and CDR2 SMNVEV (reference sequence). The CDR3 consists of 15 residues.

The gene calls are TRBV7-6 and TRBJ2-3; D remains ambiguous. This CDR3 comprises 13 residues. Germline values: CDR1 SGHVS, CDR2 FNYEAQ. The ends were cut back, 0 bases at V and 4 bases at J, with 5 bases in the middle. CDR3 nucleotide sequence: TGTGCCAGCAGCTTAGCAGTAGCAGATACGCAGTATTTT. As protein: CASSLAVADTQYF.

The rearrangement joins TRBV23-1 to TRBJ1-6; the match to TRBD1 covers 8 bases. TRBV23-1 is an ORF; its function is uncertain. Trimming took 2 bases from V and 4 from J; bases not matched to a gene: 13. The CDR3 sequence is 19 residues long. The CDR3 here is CASSQIRSEGQEYNSPLHF. The CDR3 DNA reads as TGCGCCAGCAGTCAAATACGGTCCGAGGGACAGGAGTATAATTCACCCCTCCACTTT.